What follows is one T cell receptor (beta chain) and its context. Sequencing was performed with immunoSEQ multiplex PCR; in TCRdb, only in-frame clones are kept and a portion is missing. The sample records about 150,000 clones, approximately 88% being singletons. These data originate in a study of T cell responses to AZD1222 COVID-19 vaccine. The V end was cut by 3 bases, the J end by 7 bases, with 10 bases between. The germline gives CDR1 SEHNR, CDR2 FQNEAQ (reference sequence). This CDR3 spans 13 amino acids. This chain connects TRBV7-9 to TRBJ2-1; D unresolved. The sequence derives from an adult in good health. Specimen: peripheral blood, collected on day 0 of MenACWY control vaccination. In nucleotides, the CDR3 is TGTGCCAGCAGCTTCGACATCCTAAATGAGCAGTTCTTC. Translating it yields CASSFDILNEQFF.